A single T cell receptor (beta chain) is shown here with its context. Its antigen is unknown. Only in-frame clones appear in the TCRdb table, and some are missing; sequencing was by immunoSEQ multiplex PCR. Here the sample spans some 900,000 clones, less than 85% being singletons. CDR1 and CDR2 (germline): MNHEY, SVGAGI. V trimming: 6 bases; J trimming: 0 bases; junction bases outside the gene matches: 4. This CDR3 contains 15 residues. The record originates from a study of shared clonotypes between healthy human individuals. Points from the study as a whole: The study's rarefaction showed incomplete sorted-subset sequencing despite large depth.

This TCR came from a man younger than 30 in good health. The rearrangement links TRBV6-5 to TRBJ2-1; TRBD1 matches 8 bases. The specimen sequenced was memory CD4+ T cells sorted from blood. Subset given: CD45RA-negative fraction. This chain's CDR3 is CASRSTGGSYNEQFF. The CDR3 DNA reads TGTGCCAGCAGGTCAACAGGGGGCTCCTACAATGAGCAGTTCTTC.